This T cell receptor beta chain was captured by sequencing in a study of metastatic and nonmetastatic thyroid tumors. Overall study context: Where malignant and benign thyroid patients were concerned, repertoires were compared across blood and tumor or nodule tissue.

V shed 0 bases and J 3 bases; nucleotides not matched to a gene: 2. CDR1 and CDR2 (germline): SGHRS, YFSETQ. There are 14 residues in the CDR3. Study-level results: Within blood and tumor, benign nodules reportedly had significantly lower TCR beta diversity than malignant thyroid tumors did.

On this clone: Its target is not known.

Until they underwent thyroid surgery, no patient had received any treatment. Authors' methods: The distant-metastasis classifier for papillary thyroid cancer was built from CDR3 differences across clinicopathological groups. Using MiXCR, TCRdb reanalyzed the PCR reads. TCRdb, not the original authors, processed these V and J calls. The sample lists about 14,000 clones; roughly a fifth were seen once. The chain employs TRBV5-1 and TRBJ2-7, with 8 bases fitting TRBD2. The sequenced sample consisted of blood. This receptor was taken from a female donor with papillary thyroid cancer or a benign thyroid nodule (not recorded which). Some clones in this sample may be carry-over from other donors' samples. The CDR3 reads CASSLEAGGYEQYF. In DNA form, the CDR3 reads TGCGCCAGCAGCTTGGAGGCGGGAGGCTACGAGCAGTACTTC.